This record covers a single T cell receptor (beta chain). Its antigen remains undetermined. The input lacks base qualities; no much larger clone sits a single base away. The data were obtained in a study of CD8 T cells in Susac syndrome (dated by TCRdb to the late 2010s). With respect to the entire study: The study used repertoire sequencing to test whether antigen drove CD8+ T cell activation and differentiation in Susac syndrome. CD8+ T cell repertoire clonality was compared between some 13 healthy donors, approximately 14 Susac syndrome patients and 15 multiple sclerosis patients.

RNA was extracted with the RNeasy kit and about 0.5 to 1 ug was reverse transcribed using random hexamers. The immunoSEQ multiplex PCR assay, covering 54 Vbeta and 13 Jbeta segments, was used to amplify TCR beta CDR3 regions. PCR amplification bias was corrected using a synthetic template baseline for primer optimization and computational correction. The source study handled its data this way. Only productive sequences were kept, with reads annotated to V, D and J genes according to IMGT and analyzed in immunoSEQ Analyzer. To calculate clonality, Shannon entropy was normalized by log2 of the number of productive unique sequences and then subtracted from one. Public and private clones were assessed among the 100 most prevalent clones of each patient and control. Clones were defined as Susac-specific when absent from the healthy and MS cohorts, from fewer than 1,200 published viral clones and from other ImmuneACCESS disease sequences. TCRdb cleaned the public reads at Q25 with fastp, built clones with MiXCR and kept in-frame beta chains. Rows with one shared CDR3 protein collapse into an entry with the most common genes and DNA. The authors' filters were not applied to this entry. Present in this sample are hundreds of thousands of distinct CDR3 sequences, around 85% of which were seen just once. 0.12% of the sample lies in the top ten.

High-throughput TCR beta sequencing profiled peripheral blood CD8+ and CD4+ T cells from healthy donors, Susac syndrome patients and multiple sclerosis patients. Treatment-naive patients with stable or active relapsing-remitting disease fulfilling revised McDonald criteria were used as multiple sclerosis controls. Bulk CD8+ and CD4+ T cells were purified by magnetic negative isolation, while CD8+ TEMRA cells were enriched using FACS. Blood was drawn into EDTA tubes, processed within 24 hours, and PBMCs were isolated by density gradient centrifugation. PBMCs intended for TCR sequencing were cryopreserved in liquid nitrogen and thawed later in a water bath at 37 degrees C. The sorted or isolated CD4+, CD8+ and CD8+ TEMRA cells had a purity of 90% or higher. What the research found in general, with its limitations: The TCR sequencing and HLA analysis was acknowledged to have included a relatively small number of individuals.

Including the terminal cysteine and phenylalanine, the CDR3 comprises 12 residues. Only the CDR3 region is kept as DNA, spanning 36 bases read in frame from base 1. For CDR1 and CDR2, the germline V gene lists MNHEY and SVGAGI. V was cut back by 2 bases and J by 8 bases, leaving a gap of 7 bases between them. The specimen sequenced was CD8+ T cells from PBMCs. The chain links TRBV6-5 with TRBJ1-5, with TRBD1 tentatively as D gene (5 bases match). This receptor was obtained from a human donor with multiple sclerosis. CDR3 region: CASSYEGEPQHF. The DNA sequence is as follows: TGTGCCAGCAGTTACGAAGGGGAGCCCCAGCATTTT.